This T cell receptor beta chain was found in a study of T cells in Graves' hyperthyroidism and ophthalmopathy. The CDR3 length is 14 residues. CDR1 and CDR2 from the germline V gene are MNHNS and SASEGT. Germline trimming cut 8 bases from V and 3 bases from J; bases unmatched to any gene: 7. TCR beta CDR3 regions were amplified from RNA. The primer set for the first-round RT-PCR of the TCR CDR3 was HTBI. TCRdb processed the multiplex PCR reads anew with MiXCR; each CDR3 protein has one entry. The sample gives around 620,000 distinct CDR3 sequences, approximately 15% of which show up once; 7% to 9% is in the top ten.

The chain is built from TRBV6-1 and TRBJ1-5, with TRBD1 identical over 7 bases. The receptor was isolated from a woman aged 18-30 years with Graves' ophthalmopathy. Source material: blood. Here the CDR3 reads CASRQGPHNQPQHF. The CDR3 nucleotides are TGTGCCAGCCGACAGGGTCCTCACAATCAGCCCCAGCATTTT.